This is a list of T cell receptor beta chains from one sample in a study of human T cells and chemical hapten exposure. A single record per CDR3 protein comes from TCRdb applying MiXCR to the RACE reads. The sample records about 250,000 distinct CDR3 sequences, about 7.7% being singletons. The sequences come from whole blood, collected in connection with sensitization to the hapten diphenylcyclopropenone (DPC). These TCRs come from a man between 18 and 29 years old with alopecia areata. Some clones in this sample may be carry-over from other donors' samples. The CDR3 runs from the conserved cysteine through the conserved F or W. Each record gives: D gene, clone size, J gene, V gene, CDR3 DNA, CDR3 protein. A D gene is named only where the DNA matches it firmly. Size is stated for part of the rows, as once, few or many counts, or as a class when the clone is expanded.

D gene: -; clone size: few; J gene: TRBJ2-5; V gene: TRBV6-5; CDR3 DNA: TGTGCCAGCAGTTACGGGGACCAAGAGACCCAGTACTTC; CDR3 protein: CASSYGDQETQYF
D gene: -; clone size: many; J gene: TRBJ1-4; V gene: TRBV6-6; CDR3 DNA: TGTGCCAGCAGAACGACAGGTCCCTCGAGGAAACTGTTTTTT; CDR3 protein: CASRTTGPSRKLFF
D gene: -; clone size: many; J gene: TRBJ1-5; V gene: TRBV10-3; CDR3 DNA: TGTGCCATCAGTGGTGTAAATCAGCCCCAGCATTTT; CDR3 protein: CAISGVNQPQHF
D gene: -; clone size: -; J gene: TRBJ2-5; V gene: TRBV10-3; CDR3 DNA: TGTGCCATCAGTGAAAGGACAGACCAAGAGACCCAGTACTTC; CDR3 protein: CAISERTDQETQYF
D gene: -; clone size: many; J gene: TRBJ2-4; V gene: TRBV28; CDR3 DNA: TGTGCCAGCGGGCCTCCGACGGACCTAGCCAAAAACATTCAGTACTTC; CDR3 protein: CASGPPTDLAKNIQYF
D gene: -; clone size: many; J gene: TRBJ1-4; V gene: TRBV20-1; CDR3 DNA: TGCAGTGCTAGAGATTTGGAAGGTGAAAAACTGTTTTTT; CDR3 protein: CSARDLEGEKLFF
D gene: -; clone size: many; J gene: TRBJ2-1; V gene: TRBV9; CDR3 DNA: TGTGCCAGCAGCGTCGCCGACAGCTCCATCTCCTACAATGAGCAGTTCTTC; CDR3 protein: CASSVADSSISYNEQFF
D gene: -; clone size: few; J gene: TRBJ1-1; V gene: TRBV6-6; CDR3 DNA: TGTGCCAGCAGTTTAGGACGGAAATCCATGAACACTGAAGCTTTCTTT; CDR3 protein: CASSLGRKSMNTEAFF
D gene: -; clone size: -; J gene: TRBJ1-1; V gene: TRBV12-3/TRBV12-4; CDR3 DNA: TGTGCCAGCAGTCCCCCGGTACAGGGAGAACGAGGGGCTTTCTTT; CDR3 protein: CASSPPVQGERGAFF
D gene: -; clone size: -; J gene: TRBJ2-1; V gene: TRBV6-5; CDR3 DNA: TGTGCCAGCAGTTACTTAGGTTTTACGGGGGTTGAGCAGTTCTTC; CDR3 protein: CASSYLGFTGVEQFF